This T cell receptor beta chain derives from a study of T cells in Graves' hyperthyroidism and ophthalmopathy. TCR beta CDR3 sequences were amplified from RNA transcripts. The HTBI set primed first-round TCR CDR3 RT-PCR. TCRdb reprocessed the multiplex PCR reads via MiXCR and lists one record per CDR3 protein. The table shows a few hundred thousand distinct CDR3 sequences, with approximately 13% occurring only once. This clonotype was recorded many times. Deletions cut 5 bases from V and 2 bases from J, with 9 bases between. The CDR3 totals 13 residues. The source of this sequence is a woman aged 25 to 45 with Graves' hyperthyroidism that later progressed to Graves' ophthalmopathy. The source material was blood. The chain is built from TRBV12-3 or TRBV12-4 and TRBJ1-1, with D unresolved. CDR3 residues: CASSTPANTEAFF. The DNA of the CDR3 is TGTGCCAGCAGTACTCCTGCTAACACTGAAGCTTTCTTT.